One and the same sample provided the 23 T cell receptor beta chains below, sequenced in a study of cytomegalovirus exposure and HLA in healthy donors. 13 Jbeta primers and 60 Vbeta primers were used for the PCR. Data came from immunoSEQ multiplex PCR; TCRdb stores just in-frame clones and leaves some out. This table has 100,000 to 150,000 clones, 60% to 85% appearing once. Source material: PBMCs. These receptors were collected from a woman younger than 35 in good health and CMV-seronegative.

This clone has more than one count but fewer than ten. V usage is TRBV14 and J usage is TRBJ1-2; 7 bases match TRBD1. CDR1 and CDR2 from the germline V gene are SGHDN and FVKESK. The CDR3 has 14 amino acids. The V and J ends lost 2 bases and 6 bases, in that order; junction bases with no gene match: 6. The CDR3 nucleotides are TGTGCCAGCAGCCAACTCAGGGGGGCGGATGGCTACACCTTC. Translating gives CASSQLRGADGYTF.

CDR3 sequence (DNA): TGTGCCAGCAGCTTAGCGGGAGATCATCACGAGCAGTACTTC. It yields the protein CASSLAGDHHEQYF. This chain connects TRBV7-8 to TRBJ2-5; D perhaps matches TRBD2 (5 bases). The end of the DNA fits TRBJ2-7 better, so the J call may be wrong. CDR1 SGHVS and CDR2 FQNEAQ come from the germline V gene. There are 14 residues in the CDR3.

This clone has more than one count but fewer than ten. This CDR3 reads CAWSGANTGELFF. CDR3 nucleotides: TGTGCCTGGAGCGGGGCGAACACCGGGGAGCTGTTTTTT. The chain carries TRBV30 and TRBJ2-2, with D possibly matching TRBD2 (5 bases). V was clipped by 3 bases and J by 0 bases, with 5 bases between them. The CDR3 runs to 13 residues. Germline V gene sequence: CDR1 GTSNPN, CDR2 SVGIG (reference sequence).

The chain employs TRBV25-1 and TRBJ2-1, with 9 bases lining up with TRBD2. This CDR3 is 16 amino acids long. J was trimmed by 7 bases and V by 4 bases; bases with no gene match: 11. Germline V CDR1 and CDR2: MGHDK, SYGVNS. The CDR3 region is CASSGQREDLGNEQFF. CDR3 bases: TGTGCCAGCAGTGGTCAGCGGGAGGATTTAGGGAATGAGCAGTTCTTC.

The gene calls are TRBV7-8 and TRBJ2-5, with TRBD2 matching 12 bases. Germline V gene data show CDR1 as SGHVS and CDR2 as FQNEAQ. With 7 bases clipped from V and 4 bases from J, the junction kept 16 bases outside the gene matches. The CDR3 consists of 18 residues. This CDR3 reads CASTIGDLAGGRGETQYF. In DNA form, the CDR3 reads TGTGCCAGCACCATAGGGGACCTAGCGGGAGGGAGGGGAGAGACCCAGTACTTC.

This clone showed up just once. The chain combines TRBV21-1 with TRBJ1-5; the table's D call, TRBD1, was not checked against the DNA. TRBV21-1 is shown as a pseudogene. The CDR3 length is 17 residues. The CDR3 sequence is CASSYPGQGHENQPQHF. The CDR3 region has the DNA TGTGCCAGCAGCTACCCGGGACAGGGGCACGAAAATCAGCCCCAGCATTTT.

The rearrangement uses TRBV18 and TRBJ2-7; D is perhaps TRBD1 (6 bases). The V gene lost 0 bases and the J gene lost 4 bases, with 7 bases spanning the gap. The CDR3 has 13 amino acids. Germline CDR1 and CDR2: KGHSH and LQKENI. The CDR3 is CASSPPDSYEQYF. DNA of the CDR3: TGTGCCAGCTCACCACCGGACAGTTACGAGCAGTACTTC.

The chain combines TRBV7-2 with TRBJ1-4, with 7 nucleotides matching TRBD1. The CDR3 covers 16 residues. Germline V lookup: CDR1 SGHTA, CDR2 FQGNSA. Trimming removed 5 bases from V and 5 bases from J; junction bases left unmatched: 11. CDR3 nucleotide sequence: TGTGCCAGCAGCCTGGGGCCGACAGGGCCGAATGAAAAACTGTTTTTT. It specifies CASSLGPTGPNEKLFF.

V and J are TRBV5-1 and TRBJ2-7; maybe TRBD2 (5 bases). This CDR3 comprises 13 residues. Trimming took off 4 bases at V and 3 bases at J, with 11 bases between the two ends. Germline assignment: CDR1 SGHRS and CDR2 YFSETQ. CDR3 coding DNA: TGCGCCAGCAGCACCCCCGAGGGCTACGAGCAGTACTTC. Encoded protein: CASSTPEGYEQYF.

This chain uses TRBV5-1 with TRBJ2-3; D uncertain. Trimming shortened V by 4 bases and J by 5 bases, and 23 bases separated the two germline ends. Germline CDR1 is SGHRS and CDR2 is YFSETQ. This CDR3 has 17 residues. CDR3 loop: CASSPRSRFTVGDTQYF. CDR3 DNA: TGCGCCAGCAGCCCCCGATCGAGGTTTACCGTCGGAGATACGCAGTATTTT.

V and J are TRBV10-2 and TRBJ1-3; D unclear. V dropped 6 bases and J dropped 8 bases, with 17 bases sitting between them. CDR3 length: 14 residues. Germline CDR1 and CDR2: WSHSY and SAAADI. The CDR3 nucleotides are TGCGCCAGCAGGGCCACAGACCCCGGGGACACCATATATTTT. It encodes CASRATDPGDTIYF.

Written as DNA, the CDR3 is TGTGCCAGCAGCCCCCAGGCAGGGGGAGGCAAAAACATTCAGTACTTC. This gives the protein CASSPQAGGGKNIQYF. The chain combines TRBV5-4 with TRBJ2-4; D is perhaps TRBD1 (7 bases). Germline V lookup: CDR1 SGHNT, CDR2 YYREEE (reference sequence). This CDR3 has 16 amino acids. The V gene lost 4 bases and the J gene lost 3 bases, with 17 bases spanning the gap.

The chain recombines TRBV10-1 with TRBJ2-1; TRBD2 matches 12 bases. The V segment lost 4 bases and the J segment 12 bases; nucleotides outside the gene matches: 16. Per the germline V gene, CDR1 is WNHNN and CDR2 is SYGVQD (reference sequence). The CDR3 is 17 residues long. The CDR3 DNA sequence: TGCGCCAGCAGTGGGGCTAGCGGGAGGGGTGTTCCGGGGGTGCAGTTCTTC. It codes for CASSGASGRGVPGVQFF.

The chain couples TRBV7-8 to TRBJ2-7, with a tentative D call TRBD2 (6 bases). The CDR3 runs to 14 residues. V lost 5 bases and J 6 bases, leaving 17 bases between the germline ends. Germline V CDR1 and CDR2: SGHVS, FQNEAQ. The CDR3 spells CASSLTGVPLEQYF. CDR3 nucleotide sequence: TGTGCCAGCAGCCTTACGGGAGTACCCCTCGAGCAGTACTTC.

The chain's CDR3 is CASSDRDRNGYTF. CDR3 DNA sequence: TGTGCCAGCAGTGACAGGGACAGGAATGGCTACACCTTC. The V and J genes are TRBV6-1 and TRBJ1-2; the match to TRBD1 covers 8 bases. Per the germline V gene, CDR1 is MNHNS and CDR2 is SASEGT. CDR3 length: 13 residues. V lost 3 bases to trimming and J lost 6 bases; unmatched junction nucleotides: 3.

This chain uses TRBV30 with TRBJ1-1; 7 nucleotides align to TRBD1. The CDR3 is 16 amino acids. Trimming took 2 bases from V and 0 from J; bases not matched to a gene: 9. Germline V lookup: CDR1 GTSNPN, CDR2 SVGIG (reference sequence). Here the CDR3 reads CAWSWRDRGMNTEAFF. The CDR3 DNA reads TGTGCCTGGAGTTGGAGGGACAGAGGGATGAACACTGAAGCTTTCTTT.

This chain joins TRBV5-1 and TRBJ1-2, with 11 bases lining up with TRBD1. V lost 1 base, J lost 0 bases, and 2 bases stayed unmatched. The germline CDR1 and CDR2 sequences are SGHRS and YFSETQ. There are 16 residues in the CDR3. CDR3 DNA sequence: TGCGCCAGCAGCTTGCGGGGACAGGGGGCTAACTATGGCTACACCTTC. Translated, it gives CASSLRGQGANYGYTF.

The chain employs TRBV5-1 and TRBJ2-7, with 9 nucleotides matching TRBD1. Germline CDR1 is SGHRS and CDR2 is YFSETQ. V lost 7 bases, J lost 4 bases, and 0 bases stayed unmatched. The CDR3 runs 11 residues. CDR3 sequence reads: CASGTGYEQYF. The CDR3 DNA sequence: TGCGCCAGCGGGACAGGGTACGAGCAGTACTTC.

The rearrangement uses TRBV4-1 and TRBJ2-3, with TRBD2 identical over 7 bases. Germline assignment: CDR1 MGHRA and CDR2 YSYEKL. J lost 0 bases, V lost 0 bases, and 6 bases had no gene match. The length of the CDR3 is 17 residues. In DNA form, the CDR3 reads TGCGCCAGCAGCCAAGAAAGAGGGACTACTAGCACAGATACGCAGTATTTT. Translating it yields CASSQERGTTSTDTQYF.

The chain couples TRBV7-9 to TRBJ1-1; a possible D gene is TRBD1 (6 bases). Germline CDR1 is SEHNR and CDR2 is FQNEAQ (reference sequence). There are 15 residues in the CDR3. Trimming stripped 2 bases from V and 7 bases from J, with 17 bases between. This CDR3 is CASSLNPTGTSEAFF. In DNA form, the CDR3 reads TGTGCCAGCAGCTTAAACCCAACAGGGACTAGTGAAGCTTTCTTT.

This clone was seen a single time. The chain employs TRBV5-1 and TRBJ2-5; D may be TRBD2 (5 bases). V shed 1 base and J shed 0 bases, with 10 bases lying between them. CDR1 is SGHRS, CDR2 YFSETQ, per germline. This CDR3 has 15 residues. CDR3 coding DNA: TGCGCCAGCAGCTTGAGCGGTTCGTACCAAGAGACCCAGTACTTC. Translating it yields CASSLSGSYQETQYF.

The chain is built from TRBV7-8 and TRBJ1-2, with D perhaps TRBD1 (5 bases). Trimming removed 1 base from V and 6 bases from J, with 18 bases in between. Germline loops: CDR1 SGHVS, CDR2 FQNEAQ. The CDR3 runs 16 residues. The CDR3 DNA is TGTGCCAGCAGCTTAGGGCCAGGGATAATAGCTGATGGCTACACCTTC. Its translation: CASSLGPGIIADGYTF.

The chain uses TRBV29-1 and TRBJ2-7; 8 nucleotides align to TRBD2. J lost 0 bases, V lost 6 bases, and 4 bases had no gene match. This CDR3 contains 13 residues. CDR1 is SQVTM and CDR2 is ANQGSEA in the germline V gene. This CDR3 reads CSVGTRHSYEQYF. The CDR3 nucleotides read TGCAGCGTGGGGACTAGGCACTCCTACGAGCAGTACTTC.